These 8 T cell receptor beta chains originate from one sample sequenced in a study of shared clonotypes between healthy human individuals. Data came from immunoSEQ multiplex PCR; TCRdb stores just in-frame clones and leaves some out. Of around 650,000 clones in the sample, approximately 96% were seen once. Positive CCR7 selection of CD45RO-negative cells yielded the naive CD8 cells, and terminally differentiated effector memory CD45RA+ cells were excluded. Sequenced sample: naive CD8+ T cells sorted from blood. These TCRs come from a woman under 40 in good health.

V gene TRBV27 combines with J gene TRBJ1-6; D remains unclear. V lost 7 bases, J lost 4 bases, and 11 bases lay in between. Germline V gene sequence: CDR1 MNHEY, CDR2 SMNVEV (reference sequence). This CDR3 contains 14 residues. The DNA for the CDR3 is TGTGCCAGCACCATTAGCGTATATAATTCACCCCTCCACTTT. This translates into CASTISVYNSPLHF.

The chain combines TRBV27 with TRBJ2-2; TRBD2 aligns across 14 bases. The CDR3 runs 16 residues. J gave up 4 bases and V 3 bases, and 1 base lay outside the gene matches. Germline loops: CDR1 MNHEY, CDR2 SMNVEV (reference sequence). The CDR3 loop is CASSFGTSGGTGELFF. CDR3 DNA sequence: TGTGCCAGCAGTTTTGGGACTAGCGGGGGCACCGGGGAGCTGTTTTTT.

This clone was observed once. This chain uses TRBV27 with TRBJ2-1, with a weak D call TRBD1 (7 bases). V was pared by 3 bases and J by 6 bases, with 18 bases between. Germline-derived CDR1 and CDR2 are MNHEY and SMNVEV (reference sequence). This CDR3 is 16 amino acids long. CDR3 sequence (DNA): TGTGCCAGCAGTTTTAGGGGGCGGGAACTCTTCAATGAGCAGTTCTTC. Its translation is CASSFRGRELFNEQFF.

The gene calls are TRBV4-1 and TRBJ2-4, with D unclear. This CDR3 contains 16 residues. V was cut by 1 base and J by 0 bases, with 10 bases left in between. The germline CDR1 and CDR2 sequences are MGHRA and YSYEKL. CDR3 amino acids: CASSQVGSGAKNIQYF. In DNA form, the CDR3 reads TGCGCCAGCAGCCAAGTCGGCAGTGGAGCCAAAAACATTCAGTACTTC.

V and J are TRBV19 and TRBJ1-5; 7 bases match TRBD1. The J segment lost 0 bases and the V segment lost 1 base, leaving 12 bases of the junction unmatched. Germline loops: CDR1 LNHDA, CDR2 SQIVND (reference sequence). The CDR3 has 19 residues. CDR3 protein: CASSIGWTGRFYSNQPQHF. For the CDR3, the DNA is TGTGCCAGTAGTATAGGGTGGACAGGTAGGTTTTATAGCAATCAGCCCCAGCATTTT.

The V call is TRBV5-1, the J call TRBJ2-7; TRBD2 matches at 10 bases. Per germline, CDR1 SGHRS and CDR2 YFSETQ. The J segment lost 5 bases and the V segment lost 0 bases, leaving 5 bases of the junction unmatched. This CDR3 has 15 residues. CDR3 loop: CASSLGLAGVNEQYF. CDR3 bases: TGCGCCAGCAGCTTGGGCCTAGCGGGAGTAAACGAGCAGTACTTC. Supplemented by reference TRBV5-1 and TRBJ2-7, the full variable domain reads KAGVTQTPRYLIKTRGQQVTLSCSPISGHRSVSWYQQTPGQGLQFLFEYFSETQRNKGNFPGRFSGRQFSNSRSEMNVSTLELGDSALYLCASSLGLAGVNEQYFGPGTRLTVT.

The chain carries TRBV5-1 and TRBJ2-1, with 12 nucleotides matching TRBD2. The germline gives CDR1 SGHRS, CDR2 YFSETQ. The CDR3 is made up of 15 amino acids. Trimming took 3 bases from V and 4 from J; bases not matched to a gene: 2. As DNA, the CDR3 is TGCGCCAGCAGCTGGACTAGCGGGATGTACAATGAGCAGTTCTTC. It translates to CASSWTSGMYNEQFF.

V usage is TRBV27 and J usage is TRBJ1-2; 7 bases match TRBD1. Germline-derived CDR1 and CDR2 are MNHEY and SMNVEV (reference sequence). This CDR3 has 16 amino acids. V lost 4 bases, J lost 4 bases, and 12 bases stayed unmatched. This chain's CDR3 is CASSSRLRQGSYGYTF. In DNA, the CDR3 is TGTGCCAGCAGTTCAAGATTGCGACAGGGCTCCTATGGCTACACCTTC.